Listed below are T cell receptor beta chains from one sample, sequenced in a study of T cell clones after liver transplantation. Assay: immunoSEQ multiplex PCR; the TCRdb copy retains only in-frame clones and omits some. The sample contains some 61,000 clones, approximately 77% of which appear only once. The specimen was CD4+ T cells from blood, collected at the 22-month timepoint. These receptors all stem from a human patient who received a liver transplant. Some T cells may be graft donor cells. Both conserved end residues are part of each CDR3. A D gene is named only where the DNA matches it firmly. Only part of the rows carry a size: once, few, many, or a class if the clone is expanded.

>.|TRBV27|TRBJ1-2|.
CASATRRGNYGYTF
TGTGCCAGCGCAACGAGGAGGGGGAACTATGGCTACACCTTC
>.|TRBV6-1|TRBJ2-3|.
CASSDAGPDTQYF
TGTGCCAGCAGTGACGCAGGACCAGATACGCAGTATTTT
>.|TRBV28|TRBJ1-5|few
CASSEDRHSNQPQHF
TGTGCCAGCAGCGAGGACAGACATAGCAATCAGCCCCAGCATTTT
>TRBD1|TRBV15|TRBJ1-5|.
CATSRDLGQGFGNQPQHF
TGTGCCACCAGCAGAGATCTGGGACAGGGGTTTGGCAATCAGCCCCAGCATTTT
>.|TRBV28|TRBJ1-2|.
CASTPMDYQQGSGYTF
TGTGCCAGCACCCCCATGGATTATCAACAGGGTAGTGGCTACACCTTC
>.|TRBV28|TRBJ1-5|once
CASRPGGYSNQPQHF
TGTGCCAGCAGGCCCGGGGGATATAGCAATCAGCCCCAGCATTTT
>TRBD1|TRBV28|TRBJ1-2|.
CASSPGQGNYGYTF
TGTGCCAGCAGTCCAGGACAGGGTAACTATGGCTACACCTTC
>TRBD1|TRBV2|TRBJ2-7|.
CASTTPGQGRNEQYF
TGTGCCAGCACTACTCCGGGACAGGGAAGGAACGAGCAGTACTTC
>TRBD1|TRBV4-1|TRBJ1-2|once
CASSPSDRVEYGYTF
TGCGCCAGCAGCCCCTCTGACAGGGTAGAGTATGGCTACACCTTC
>.|TRBV30|TRBJ1-4|.
CAWSLRRGGEKLFF
TGTGCCTGGAGTCTCCGACGGGGGGGTGAAAAACTGTTTTTT
>.|TRBV27|TRBJ1-5|.
CASSSRLGRGGQPQHF
TGTGCCAGCAGTTCCCGTTTGGGCAGGGGTGGTCAGCCCCAGCATTTT
>TRBD1|TRBV28|TRBJ1-5|.
CASSGDRDQPQHF
TGTGCCAGCAGTGGTGACAGGGATCAGCCCCAGCATTTT
>.|TRBV7-8|TRBJ2-7|.
CASRPRAVSYEQYF
TGTGCCAGCAGACCTAGGGCAGTCTCCTACGAGCAGTACTTC
>.|TRBV10-2|TRBJ2-3|.
CASSSTDTQYF
TGCGCCAGCAGTTCCACAGATACGCAGTATTTT
>.|TRBV6-1|TRBJ2-7|few
CATTARDTYEQYF
TGTGCCACCACAGCTAGGGACACCTACGAGCAGTACTTC
>.|TRBV27|TRBJ1-6|.
CASTQAYNSPLHF
TGTGCCAGCACCCAGGCTTATAATTCACCCCTCCACTTT
>.|TRBV9|TRBJ2-3|.
CASSVDNPTDTQYF
TGTGCCAGCAGCGTAGACAATCCCACAGATACGCAGTATTTT
>.|TRBV19|TRBJ2-2|.
CASSMRAGELFF
TGTGCCAGTAGTATGAGGGCCGGGGAGCTGTTTTTT
>.|TRBV5-6|TRBJ2-1|.
CASSRRQVRKSYNEQFF
TGTGCCAGCAGCAGAAGACAGGTCCGAAAATCCTACAATGAGCAGTTCTTC
>.|TRBV7-9|TRBJ1-5|few
CASSLGAGRVDQPQHF
TGTGCCAGCAGCTTGGGTGCAGGTAGGGTCGATCAGCCCCAGCATTTT
>.|TRBV4-1|TRBJ1-2|.
CASSQTTNYGYTF
TGCGCCAGCAGCCAAACTACTAACTATGGCTACACCTTC
>.|TRBV5-1|TRBJ1-6|few
CASSRTANNSPLHF
TGCGCCAGCAGCCGGACAGCCAATAATTCACCCCTCCACTTT
>.|TRBV6-1|TRBJ1-1|.
CASNSAFF
TGTGCCAGCAATTCAGCTTTCTTT
>TRBD2|TRBV6-1|TRBJ2-3|.
CTSSDSGALSTDTQYF
TGTACCAGCAGTGATAGCGGGGCCCTTAGCACAGATACGCAGTATTTT